Sequencing of this TCR beta chain was carried out in a study of blood T cell repertoires in COVID-19. On the study more broadly: T cells, B-cell-depleted T cells, or PBMCs supplied cDNA or gDNA.

The repertoire was sequenced with immunoSEQ multiplex PCR; TCRdb's copy has only in-frame clones and lacks some. The table has about 110,000 clones, 70% to 90% seen once. V shed 3 bases and J shed 2 bases, with 17 bases lying between them. Germline values: CDR1 SGHNT, CDR2 YYREEE (reference sequence). There are 16 residues in the CDR3. The J gene is TRBJ1-1, the V gene TRBV5-4, with D possibly TRBD1 on 5 matching bases. The receptor was isolated from a woman aged 45 to 65 with acute or convalescent COVID-19. Sequencing input: peripheral blood. CDR3 coding DNA: TGTGCCAGCAGCTCGGACACGGGAGTAATAAACACTGAAGCTTTCTTT. It translates to CASSSDTGVINTEAFF.